This T cell receptor (beta chain) was sequenced for a study of cytomegalovirus exposure and HLA in healthy donors (dated by TCRdb to 2015 to 2018). As for the study more broadly: According to an earlier analysis of a few hundred of the donors, 150 million to 200 million T cells yielded 117 million unique TCR beta sequences and more than 250 Gb of sequence data. HLA typing included class I and class II loci at four-digit resolution. Donor age, sex, ethnicity and CMV serostatus were collected together with the repertoire data. High-throughput TCR immunosequencing, statistical association of individual TCRs with disease status, and machine learning were combined to predict cytomegalovirus infection status. The T cell repertoires of roughly 660 subjects were profiled by immunosequencing and related to cytomegalovirus serostatus. A later analysis re-analyzed previously published TCR beta repertoires from 666 donors and added high-resolution HLA genotyping to study TCR occurrence patterns. All discovery cohort repertoires had been generated on a single sequencing platform. About 5 DR-DQ haplotypes were handled as single units for association and clustering, since linkage in the cohort was strong. The later analysis used no new phenotypic data to find candidate immune exposures, relying instead on TCR beta sequences and their occurrence across donors. Approximately 310 gigabases of sequencing data and approximately 80 million unique TCR sequences were included in an early release covering under 650 HLA-typed donors. The number of donors typed differed by locus, with 629-630 for A, B, C, DRB1 and DQB1, roughly 520 for DQA1, 600 to 610 for DPA1, and around 430 for DPB1. In addition to the first cohort of 666 subjects, a separate validation cohort of about 120 different subjects was used. In a later genetic analysis, genome-wide SNP genotypes for 398 of the 666 donors were used, and that subset was treated as a discovery cohort. The study aimed to test whether cataloging public T cell receptors could reveal signatures of past pathogen exposure. Among around 400 genotyped donors of the cohort, an average of approximately 200,000 unique TCR beta nucleotide sequences was sequenced per donor, of which about 19% were non-productive. Of the 398 genotyped donors, 75% to 85% were placed in the genetic ancestry cluster associated with self-reported Caucasian donors. An earlier analysis of roughly 600 of the donors used high-throughput TCR beta sequencing to judge whether each TCR beta V gene segment behaved as functional or pseudogenic. Overall study outcomes, separate from this receptor: Compared with the approximately 720-donor mean, donors in an Asian-associated ancestry cluster had fewer N-insertions in productive TCRs, according to a later genetic analysis. It was suggested by the authors that the approach could potentially be generalized to other disease states and immunological phenotypes. The only immune exposure information available for the cohort was CMV serostatus. Correlated functional status among segregating V segments might reflect linkage disequilibrium, but an unknown experimental factor could not be ruled out. Only TCR beta chains were sequenced in this cohort, and the absence of alpha or paired-chain data limited detectable features. Because counts were too low, about 17 rarely observed V segments, including chromosome 9 orphons, were excluded from the earlier analysis of 587 of the donors. An association between a missense DCLRE1C variant and V-gene and J-gene trimming of TCR beta chains was found in a later genetic analysis and replicated in an independent cohort. While some public TCRs were present in many individuals, most TCR sequences turned up only very rarely across donors. Broadly in line with IMGT annotations, most TCR beta V segments showed up in productive rearrangements about 87% or about 30% of the time in an earlier analysis of about 500 of the donors. A further reported finding was that TCR beta sequences accurately predicted the HLA-A and HLA-B alleles for most subjects in the first cohort. Because HLA typing was unavailable for some donors at each locus, only the typed subset was used in association tests. In both the original and validation cohorts, the classifier was reported to diagnose cytomegalovirus status with high specificity and sensitivity. A few of the identified cytomegalovirus-associated TCR beta chains were confirmed in vitro to be specific for cytomegalovirus antigens. In a later analysis, TCR association rates were found to vary across HLA loci, with the most associated TCRs seen for DRB1 alleles and the fewest for HLA-C alleles. Presence/absence analyses assumed roughly uniform sequencing depth across donors, an assumption that may not hold. A later analysis found that HLA-associated TCR beta chains were more clonally expanded and had lower generation probabilities than equally common non-associated chains. In a later analysis, most CMV-associated TCR beta chains were found to appear HLA-restricted, with HLA associations seemingly driven largely by CMV exposure. A total of roughly 160 TCR beta chains were listed by the study as associated with cytomegalovirus. At a false discovery rate of 0.05, a later analysis linked approximately 18,000 TCR beta sequences to specific HLA alleles. A cluster of highly shared sequence variants was judged likely to represent a technical artifact of the sequencing pipeline. The 87-base-pair reads could not distinguish some IMGT-functional V segments, including TRBV6-2 and TRBV6-3, so those segments were excluded. According to a later analysis, parvovirus B19, influenza, CMV and Epstein-Barr virus appeared linked to several top co-occurrence clusters. When HLA alleles, especially DR and DQ, strongly co-occurred, TCR associations were difficult to assign to individual alleles.

According to the germline V gene, CDR1 reads SGDLS and CDR2 reads YYNGEE. Its CDR3 holds 14 amino acids, cysteine through phenylalanine. The DNA shown is the 42-base CDR3, in frame from base 1. The germline ends are 10 bases apart after V is trimmed by 0 bases and J by 3 bases. The receptor library was made with the immunoSEQ multiplex PCR assay. For the multiplex PCR, a mixture combining 60 forward primers for TCR Vbeta segments and 13 reverse primers for TCR Jbeta segments was used. A multiplex PCR assay on genomic DNA amplified the CDR3 region of rearranged TCR beta genes. Amplified TCR beta libraries were sequenced as 87-base-pair reads on the Illumina HiSeq System. The study's own analysis went as follows. In a later analysis, some 80 million unique TCR beta chains were counted across the approximately 670 repertoires, and roughly 11 million of these chains were shared by at least two donors. A nearest-neighbor algorithm error-corrected the raw reads and collapsed the reads into unique sequences, merging closely related sequences to remove PCR and sequencing errors. CDR3 sequences were aligned to IMGT reference sequences to assign V, D and J gene segments. For a sequence to be retained, a match of at least six nucleotides to both a V gene segment and a J gene segment was required. Rearrangements were classified as productive when the CDR3 lacked stop codons and remained in frame with V and J, and all other rearrangements were classified as non-productive. Following IMGT convention, CDR3 was defined as the stretch from the second conserved V-encoded cysteine to the conserved J-encoded phenylalanine. The earlier analysis of a few hundred of the donors excluded any sequence lacking an unambiguous match to a single V gene segment. An earlier analysis of 550 to 650 of the donors classified V segments as functional when productive rearrangements were above 56.7% and as segregating when the standard deviation between donors was above 5%. A statistical classification framework was built for diagnosing cytomegalovirus status from the catalog of TCR beta chain sequences. A later analysis assigned V and J genes by comparing TCR nucleotide sequences with IMGT/GENE-DB human TR gene sequences. Using the TCRdist pipeline, a later analysis assigned CDR3 sequences along with most-parsimonious VDJ recombination scenarios. In a later analysis, each TCR beta chain was defined by its CDR3 amino acid sequence together with its V-gene family, and reads without a unique V-gene family were excluded. To address suspected cross-contamination and a sequencing artifact, a later analysis removed 592 highly shared, low-generation-probability nucleotide sequences. A later analysis calculated a clonal expansion index for each public chain from normalized within-repertoire ranks of inferred template counts. Generation probabilities in a later analysis came from a VDJ recombination model fitted to out-of-frame rearrangements, and those results were checked against IGoR. In a later analysis, hypergeometric tests were used to score TCR-TCR, TCR-HLA and TCR-CMV co-occurrence, with a repertoire-size bias correction applied to TCR pairs. To estimate false discovery rates, a later analysis permuted the HLA or CMV assignments 20 times. In a later analysis, co-occurring TCRs were grouped using DBSCAN, and TCRdist sequence similarity was added for clustering within HLA-allele-positive subsets. For co-occurrence clustering, repertoires with fewer than 30,000 or more than 120,000 public chains were excluded, along with roughly five repertoires with anomalous nucleotide sharing. Held by TCRdb, this immuneACCESS table contains in-frame sequences only and omits some clones. Under half of the omission traces to an unresolved V gene where checked; the cause of the rest is unknown. V and J calls and clone size are as listed in that table; D and trimming were resolved from the DNA. This sample has about 120,000 clones in its table, and around 81% of those were observed once. The ten biggest clones cover around 4% of the sample.

Concerning this clone itself: Which antigen it targets is not known. Base qualities are not recorded, but no much larger clone differs from it by a single base.

The cohort comprised approximately 700 healthy bone marrow donors. At the time of sampling, all cohort members were nominally healthy, though unrecorded immune exposures were likely present. The donor tested CMV seronegative and was one of the 352 seronegative cohort members. Every donor gave a peripheral blood sample, and the peripheral blood mononuclear cells from that sample were used for TCR beta sequencing. The Qiagen DNeasy Blood Extraction Kit was used to extract genomic DNA from the blood cell samples. The origin of this receptor is a woman in her twenties or thirties in good health and CMV-seronegative. The chain links TRBV9 with TRBJ2-7, with a tentative D gene TRBD1 over 6 matching bases. The sample consisted of PBMCs. Here is the DNA: TGTGCCAGCAGCGTAGGGCTGACAGGCTACGAGCAGTACTTC. Its translation reads: CASSVGLTGYEQYF.